The 7 T cell receptor beta chains below were found in one sample sequenced in a study of T cells in localized non-small cell lung cancer. Method: immunoSEQ multiplex PCR; TCRdb's copy keeps in-frame clones and lacks some. This table holds fewer than 20,000 clones, around 89% found once. Sequences were derived from peripheral blood, sampled before any cancer treatment. The receptors shown here come from a female donor of 60 years or more with stage III squamous cell lung carcinoma.

This clone is medium-sized by share. The CDR3 region has the DNA TGTGCCAGCAGCTTATATACAGCGGGGGAGGACACAGATACGCAGTATTTT. This gives the protein CASSLYTAGEDTDTQYF. The rearrangement joins TRBV7-9 to TRBJ2-3; 8 positions match TRBD2. The length of the CDR3 is 17 residues. Germline V gives CDR1 SEHNR, CDR2 FQNEAQ (reference sequence). V was clipped by 2 bases and J by 2 bases; unmatched bases: 9.

The chain carries TRBV6-4 and TRBJ2-7, with 7 bases fitting TRBD2. Trimming at V came to 0 bases and at J to 2 bases, leaving 7 bases not matched to a gene. This CDR3 has 16 amino acids. CDR1 is MRHNA, CDR2 SNTAGT, per germline. CDR3 DNA sequence: TGTGCCAGCAGTGACTCGAGGCTAGCGGATACCTACGAGCAGTACTTC. The encoded protein is CASSDSRLADTYEQYF.

The genes are TRBV7-9 and TRBJ2-5; tentative D call: TRBD1 (6 bases). Germline CDR1 is SEHNR and CDR2 is FQNEAQ (reference sequence). V was cut by 3 bases and J by 2 bases, with 10 bases left in between. The CDR3 length is 14 residues. CDR3 loop: CASSLGALQETQYF. CDR3 DNA sequence: TGTGCCAGCAGCTTGGGGGCCCTTCAAGAGACCCAGTACTTC.

The V gene is TRBV10-3, the J gene TRBJ2-1; 9 bases agree with TRBD2. Germline lookup yields CDR1 ENHRY and CDR2 SYGVKD. There are 13 residues in the CDR3. V trimming: 10 bases; J trimming: 8 bases; junction bases outside the gene matches: 9. The CDR3 loop is CATDAGGIDEQFF. DNA for the CDR3: TGTGCCACAGACGCGGGAGGGATTGATGAGCAGTTCTTC.

The rearrangement uses TRBV2 and TRBJ2-5; 12 bases match TRBD2. CDR1 SNHLY and CDR2 FYNNEI come from the germline V gene. Unmatched junction bases numbered 6, after V lost 5 bases and J lost 5 bases. The CDR3 is made up of 15 amino acids. This CDR3 is CASSPLAGGPETQYF. The CDR3 DNA follows: TGTGCCAGCAGTCCTCTAGCGGGGGGGCCGGAGACCCAGTACTTC.

The chain joins TRBV7-6 to TRBJ1-5; perhaps TRBD1 as D (5 bases). Trimming took off 2 bases at V and 3 bases at J, with 8 bases between the two ends. The CDR3 covers 14 residues. Per the germline V gene, CDR1 is SGHVS and CDR2 is FNYEAQ. The CDR3 reads CASSLQGANQPQHF. As DNA, the CDR3 is TGTGCCAGCAGCTTACAGGGAGCCAATCAGCCCCAGCATTTT. The whole variable domain, filled in from reference TRBV7-6 and TRBJ1-5, reads GAGVSQSPRYKVTKRGQDVALRCDPISGHVSLYWYRQALGQGPEFLTYFNYEAQQDKSGLPNDRFSAERPEGSISTLTIQRTEQRDSAMYRCASSLQGANQPQHFGDGTRLSIL.

This sequence joins TRBV28 and TRBJ1-2, with D unresolved. V was pared by 3 bases and J by 5 bases, with 10 bases between. The CDR3 spans 13 residues. Germline loops: CDR1 MDHEN, CDR2 SYDVKM. CDR3 sequence (DNA): TGTGCCAGCAGTTTTCGAGGCAGGTATGGCTACACCTTC. Its translation: CASSFRGRYGYTF.